What follows describes a single T cell receptor beta chain. The antigen is not known. The CDR3 extends over 13 amino acids. The germline gives CDR1 SGHKS, CDR2 YYEKEE (reference sequence). Trimming removed 0 bases at V and 4 bases at J, with 5 bases between. This record belongs to a study of OX40 agonist ivuxolimab in advanced cancers. Whole-study findings and limits: Antigen specificity of clonally expanded peripheral T cells was not established.

TCRdb's copy holds only in-frame clones and misses some; the assay was immunoSEQ multiplex PCR. This sample has some 33,000 clones, with more than 75% found just once. The sequence was obtained from an adult with an advanced solid tumor such as melanoma, head and neck, liver or kidney cancer. The gene calls are TRBV5-5 and TRBJ1-5, with D unresolved. The source material was CD4+ or CD8+ T cells sorted from blood, sampled in a trial of the OX40 agonist ivuxolimab. The CDR3 DNA follows: TGTGCCAGCAGCTTGGGTTTAAATCAGCCCCAGCATTTT. Its protein product is CASSLGLNQPQHF.